This TCR beta chain came from a study of CD8 T cells in ankylosing spondylitis. General observations from the study: There was a TCR beta motif, made of 7 to 9 highly homologous variants, that appeared characteristic of ankylosing spondylitis blood.

This clonotype was seen more than once but under ten times. Its antigen is not identified. TCRdb re-called the 5' RACE reads with MiXCR, one entry per CDR3 protein. The sample has about 540,000 distinct CDR3 sequences; 10% to 15% are singletons. The CDR3 spans 14 residues. Germline CDR1 and CDR2: SGHTA and FQGNSA. V was trimmed by 2 bases and J by 0 bases, leaving 8 bases between them. The TCR was taken from a male donor with ankylosing spondylitis. The specimen was blood, either unsorted or a sorted T cell fraction (not recorded which). The rearrangement uses TRBV7-2 and TRBJ2-7; no clear D gene. CDR3 coding DNA: TGTGCCAGCAGCTTAACAGCGAACTCCTACGAGCAGTACGTC. Encoded protein: CASSLTANSYEQYV.